This T cell receptor (beta chain) appears in the sequencing data of a study of T cells in Graves' hyperthyroidism and ophthalmopathy. Whole-study results and caveats: The majority of expanded thyroid clonotypes above 0.001 also appeared in blood. Ophthalmopathy got predicted by the model a median 6.5 months before its onset.

With regard to this clonotype: Its specificity is unknown.

Ophthalmopathy patients had Clinical Activity Score at least 3, NOSPECS grade at least 4, duration under 3 months. RNA transcripts served as the template for amplifying TCR beta CDR3 regions. Primed by the HTBI set, a first-round RT-PCR was run on the TCR CDR3. TCRdb recomputed calls from the multiplex PCR reads with MiXCR, one row per CDR3 protein. Counted here are over 350,000 distinct CDR3 sequences, approximately 14% occurring once; the ten biggest clones make up roughly 13%. The specimen sequenced was blood. This TCR was sampled from a man younger than 35 with Graves' ophthalmopathy.

Written as DNA, the CDR3 is TGTGCCAGCAGTTTGTCCTGGGGAAAGTGCGAGCAGTACTTC. Its protein is CASSLSWGKCEQYF. J is TRBJ2-7 and V is TRBV12-3 or TRBV12-4; no reliable D call. The CDR3 totals 14 residues. Between the trimmed V and J ends, which lost 3 bases and 6 bases, there was a span of 15 bases.